This T cell receptor beta chain came from a study of shared clonotypes between healthy human individuals. Method: immunoSEQ multiplex PCR; TCRdb's copy keeps in-frame clones and lacks some. The repertoire includes roughly 2.1 million clones, approximately 94% of them detected once, and roughly 1.8% sits in the top ten. Deletions cut 5 bases from V and 0 bases from J, with 7 bases between. Per the germline V gene, CDR1 is SEHNR and CDR2 is FQNEAQ (reference sequence). The CDR3 runs 14 residues. Naive CD8 isolation took CD45RO-negative cells positively selected for CCR7 and excluded terminally differentiated effector memory CD45RA+ cells.

The TCR sequence derives from a man in his late teens or twenties in good health. Some clones in this sample may be carry-over from other donors' samples. Sequencing was carried out using naive CD8+ T cells from PBMCs. The J gene is TRBJ2-2, the V gene TRBV7-9; D is unclear. CDR3 coding DNA: TGTGCCAGCAGCCGGCCCCCGAACACCGGGGAGCTGTTTTTT. Residues: CASSRPPNTGELFF.